This note documents a single T cell receptor (beta chain) sequence. Its antigen is not known. Amplifying from RNA transcripts, the study obtained TCR beta CDR3 regions. First-round RT-PCR used HTBI primers; second-round multiplex PCR followed. TCRdb called the multiplex PCR reads again in MiXCR, with one record for every CDR3 protein. Found here are about 220,000 distinct CDR3 sequences, under 25% of them singletons; the top ten hold roughly 45%. The data were obtained in a study of Graves' ophthalmopathy and Graves' hyperthyroidism. Study-level points and caveats: Ophthalmopathy cases were distinguished from stable hyperthyroidism by a 13-signature model, reaching around 88% sensitivity and approximately 81% specificity.

The V segment lost 7 bases and the J segment 8 bases; nucleotides outside the gene matches: 8. The CDR3 consists of 14 residues. Per germline, CDR1 LNHDA and CDR2 SQIVND (reference sequence). CAS ≥3, NOSPECS ≥4, moderate-to-severe activity and duration under 3 months marked donors with ophthalmopathy. Additional autoimmune diseases, uncontrolled infections, pregnancy or lactation disqualified patients. The evidence that diagnosis relied on was clinical symptoms, serum thyroxine, TRAb, thyroid ultrasound and orbital computed tomography. The receptor's source is a woman in her 50s with Graves' ophthalmopathy. The sample taken for sequencing was peripheral blood. The chain is built from TRBV19 and TRBJ1-6, with TRBD1 matching 7 bases. The CDR3 DNA follows: TGTGCCAGTACCATGGGACAGTCTGATTCACCCCTCCACTTT. Its protein is CASTMGQSDSPLHF.